The text below deals with one T cell receptor (beta chain). Antigen: not known. These data come from a study of regulatory dendritic cells for organ transplantation. Libraries were prepared by immunoSEQ multiplex PCR; TCRdb keeps only in-frame clonotypes and omits some of them. The sample consists of 25,000 to 30,000 clones, 60% to 80% of them appearing once. Broader study findings: Of resting T cell subsets, memory CD8+ had the most alloreactive clonotypes. Mature dendritic cells appeared to drive more memory CD8+ clonal expansion than regulatory ones. Between individuals, the alloreactive memory CD8+ T cell pool differed considerably.

FACS sorted CD4+ or CD8+ T cells into CD45RA+ naive and CD45RO+ memory. The CDR3 consists of 12 residues. V was shortened by 7 bases and J by 5 bases, with 14 bases between the two germline ends. Germline CDR1 reads SQVTM; CDR2 reads ANQGSEA. The material sequenced was memory CD4+ T cells from blood. The subset denotes: CD45RO+ memory T cells. The TCR was taken from a human donor in good health. The chain joins TRBV29-1 to TRBJ2-5; D possibly corresponds to TRBD2 (7 bases). DNA for the CDR3: TGCAGCGGAGCGGGGCAGGGGGAGACCCAGTACTTC. Residues: CSGAGQGETQYF.